The 27 T cell receptor beta chains listed next were all sequenced from one sample in a study of blood T cells in healthy people across ages. Primed by a sample-barcoded 5' primer and a J-beta primer mix, a second PCR proceeded for about 6 to 11 cycles. MiXCR was run by TCRdb on the 5' RACE reads, yielding one entry per CDR3 protein. This table holds some 750,000 distinct CDR3 sequences, 20% to 25% found once. The sample comprised blood. Receptors were obtained from a man in his 70s in good health.

Remarks on this clonotype: A junction end diverges from the germline sequence, so it may reflect a read error. The chain carries TRBV19 and TRBJ1-2; TRBD1 matches 9 bases. Germline lookup yields CDR1 LNHDA and CDR2 SQIVND (reference sequence). CDR3 length equals 12 residues. CDR3 nucleotides: TGTGCCAGTAGTACTACAGGGGGCCCTTGGCTCTTC. Encoded protein: CASSTTGGPWLF.

This chain connects TRBV28 to TRBJ2-1, with unresolved D. This CDR3 is 14 amino acids long. Germline lookup yields CDR1 MDHEN and CDR2 SYDVKM. V lost 3 bases and J 8 bases, leaving 14 bases between the germline ends. CDR3 region: CASSFPQSPHEQFF. The CDR3 DNA is TGTGCCAGCAGTTTTCCCCAGAGCCCACATGAGCAGTTCTTC.

The CDR3 DNA reads as TGTGCCACCAGTGATCCCGGGACAGGGAGAAATGAGCAGTTCTTC. This codes for CATSDPGTGRNEQFF. The gene calls are TRBV24-1 and TRBJ2-1, with 9 bases lining up with TRBD1. Trimming took 3 bases from V and 7 from J; bases not matched to a gene: 6. Germline-derived CDR1 and CDR2 are KGHDR and SFDVKD. The CDR3 covers 15 residues.

This clonotype turned up a few times. The V call is TRBV6-5, the J call TRBJ2-1; D is undetermined. Germline V gives CDR1 MNHEY, CDR2 SVGAGI. The CDR3 is 15 amino acids. Trimming left V 8 bases short and J 5 bases short, with 19 bases between. The CDR3 protein is CASCSGPARDNEQFF. CDR3 coding DNA: TGTGCCAGCTGTTCCGGGCCCGCTAGAGACAATGAGCAGTTCTTC.

J is TRBJ2-2 and V is TRBV28; 10 bases line up with TRBD2. V lost 7 bases and J lost 3; bases outside the gene matches: 8. The CDR3 contains 16 residues. Germline V gives CDR1 MDHEN, CDR2 SYDVKM. The CDR3 is CASTERLAGDTGELFF. CDR3 bases: TGTGCCAGCACCGAGAGGCTAGCGGGAGACACCGGGGAGCTGTTTTTT.

This clonotype was seen ten or more times. The chain carries TRBV19 and TRBJ2-5; D remains unclear. The CDR3 spans 13 residues. Germline assignment: CDR1 LNHDA and CDR2 SQIVND (reference sequence). Trimming removed 4 bases at V and 0 bases at J, with 6 bases between. CDR3 sequence (DNA): TGTGCCAGTAGTAACGGACACCAAGAGACCCAGTACTTC. It specifies CASSNGHQETQYF. Supplemented by reference TRBV19 and TRBJ2-5, the full variable domain reads DGGITQSPKYLFRKEGQNVTLSCEQNLNHDAMYWYRQDPGQGLRLIYYSQIVNDFQKGDIAEGYSVSREKKESFPLTVTSAQKNPTAFYLCASSNGHQETQYFGPGTRLLVL.

The count of this clonotype is one. Its ends do not fully match the called genes, so a read error is possible. The chain links TRBV19 to TRBJ2-1, with no clear D. The CDR3 is 14 residues long. CDR1 and CDR2 from the germline V gene are LNHDA and SQIVND (reference sequence). Here the CDR3 DNA reads TGTGCCGGTAGTATGGCAGTATCCTACAATGAGCAGTTCTTC. Amino acids: CAGSMAVSYNEQFF.

There are many counts of this clonotype. The chain is built from TRBV5-1 and TRBJ1-4, with 7 bases lining up with TRBD1. The CDR3 covers 17 residues. Looked up from germline, CDR1 is SGHRS and CDR2 is YFSETQ. Trimming at V came to 4 bases and at J to 0 bases, leaving 9 bases not matched to a gene. CDR3 DNA: TGCGCCAGCAGCCTCACGGACAGGCCCGCAACTAATGAAAAACTGTTTTTT. Translating gives CASSLTDRPATNEKLFF.

This clonotype was detected ten times or more. The chain joins TRBV7-3 to TRBJ2-1, with 8 bases lining up with TRBD2. The germline V gene has CDR1 SGHTA and CDR2 FQGTGA. CDR3 size: 15 residues. The V gene end was trimmed by 0 bases and the J gene end by 4 bases; junction bases not matched to a gene: 2. As DNA, the CDR3 is TGTGCCAGCAGCTTAACGACGGGGGGGTACAATGAGCAGTTCTTC. It codes for CASSLTTGGYNEQFF.

This clonotype was counted only a few times. The V gene is TRBV5-1, the J gene TRBJ2-5; a possible D gene is TRBD1 (5 bases). V was cut by 0 bases and J by 7 bases, with 13 bases left in between. In germline, CDR1 is SGHRS, CDR2 YFSETQ. The CDR3 loop spans 14 amino acids. CDR3 amino acids: CASSLALGLTTQYF. In DNA form, the CDR3 reads TGCGCCAGCAGCTTGGCTCTGGGGCTGACGACCCAGTACTTC.

This chain links TRBV3-1 with TRBJ2-4; 8 nucleotides match TRBD1. CDR1 LGHDT and CDR2 YNNKEL come from the germline V gene (reference sequence). CDR3 length: 15 amino acids. V dropped 1 base and J dropped 3; count of bases not matched to a gene: 2. CDR3 sequence reads: CASSQGRGLKNIQYF. The DNA of the CDR3 is TGTGCCAGCAGCCAAGGCAGGGGGCTCAAAAACATTCAGTACTTC.

This chain uses TRBV10-3 with TRBJ2-7; a possible D gene is TRBD1 (5 bases). The J call could be wrong; TRBJ2-5 is a better fit for the DNA end. This CDR3 is built from 13 residues. Germline V gene data show CDR1 as ENHRY and CDR2 as SYGVKD. The CDR3 region has the DNA TGTGCCATCAGACAAGGGGAAGGGGAGACCCAGTACTTC. It yields the protein CAIRQGEGETQYF.

This chain uses TRBV20-1 with TRBJ2-7, with no clear D. TRBJ2-5 matches the DNA end more closely, so the J call is doubtful. The CDR3 is 11 amino acids. CDR1 DFQATT and CDR2 SNEGSKA come from the germline V gene (reference sequence). The CDR3: CSASPTETQYF. The CDR3 nucleotides are TGCAGTGCTTCCCCCACGGAGACCCAGTACTTC.

CDR3: CASSPRTGGISYEQYF. Here the CDR3 DNA reads TGTGCCAGCAGTCCTCGGACAGGCGGGATCTCCTACGAGCAGTACTTC. This rearrangement joins TRBV6-1 to TRBJ2-7; D might be TRBD1 (7 bases). From germline, CDR1 is MNHNS and CDR2 SASEGT. This CDR3 region has 16 residues. V was shortened by 5 bases and J by 0 bases, with 17 bases between the two germline ends.

For this clonotype: At one of its ends the junction is not consistent with the germline gene, which may arise from a read error. This chain uses TRBV12-3 or TRBV12-4 with TRBJ2-3; D may be TRBD1 (5 bases). The CDR3 contains 15 residues. CDR3 nucleotides: TGTGCCAGCAGTTTATGGCTAGTGGCGACAGATGCGCAATATTTT. This translates into CASSLWLVATDAQYF.

The CDR3 nucleotides are TGTGCCAGCAGACCTGGACAGGTTAAGTATTTT. Translated, it gives CASRPGQVKYF. The chain recombines TRBV28 with TRBJ2-3; 7 bases align to TRBD1. Trimming cost V 6 bases and J 13 bases; bases outside gene matches: 7. The germline V gene encodes CDR1 MDHEN and CDR2 SYDVKM. The CDR3 consists of 11 residues.

This chain links TRBV6-1 with TRBJ1-1; a weak D match, TRBD1 (5 bases). This CDR3 region has 12 residues. Germline CDR1 reads MNHNS; CDR2 reads SASEGT. The V end was cut by 4 bases, the J end by 11 bases, with 14 bases between. CDR3 protein: CASSGNGGSAFF. In nucleotides, the CDR3 is TGTGCCAGCAGTGGCAACGGGGGGTCGGCTTTCTTT.

This chain uses TRBV5-1 with TRBJ2-5, with D unresolved. CDR1 is SGHRS and CDR2 is YFSETQ in the germline V gene. The CDR3 length is 15 residues. Trimming took 0 bases from V and 5 from J, leaving 14 bases between them. CDR3 nucleotides: TGCGCCAGCAGCTTGGAAGCAGGTCGTTCGGAGACCCAGTACTTC. Residues: CASSLEAGRSETQYF.

This clonotype has more than one count but fewer than ten. This rearrangement joins TRBV29-1 to TRBJ1-4; D unclear. Germline CDR1 SQVTM, CDR2 ANQGSEA. With 6 bases removed from V and 2 bases from J, the gap between germline ends came to 13 bases. There are 14 residues in the CDR3. Written as DNA, the CDR3 is TGCAGCGTCCGCGAGAGGGCTACTAATGAAAAACTGTTTTTT. This translates into CSVRERATNEKLFF. The full variable domain, rest sourced from reference TRBV29-1 and TRBJ1-4, is SAVISQKPSRDICQRGTSLTIQCQVDSQVTMMFWYRQQPGQSLTLIATANQGSEATYESGFVIDKFPISRPNLTFSTLTVSNMSPEDSSIYLCSVRERATNEKLFFGSGTQLSVL.

This clonotype came up a few times. The V and J genes are TRBV14 and TRBJ2-3; D remains ambiguous. Between the trimmed V and J ends, which lost 1 base and 2 bases, there was a span of 4 bases. This CDR3 is 13 amino acids long. From germline, CDR1 is SGHDN and CDR2 FVKESK. The DNA for the CDR3 is TGTGCCAGCAGCCAAGCGAACACAGATACGCAGTATTTT. The encoded protein is CASSQANTDTQYF.

There are a few counts of this clonotype. The chain couples TRBV7-2 to TRBJ1-1, with D hard to call. Trimming shortened V by 1 base and J by 5 bases, and 11 bases separated the two germline ends. Germline CDR1 reads SGHTA; CDR2 reads FQGNSA. The length of the CDR3 is 14 residues. The CDR3 DNA sequence: TGTGCCAGCAGCTTAGAATACAGTAGGACTGAAGCTTTCTTT. It yields the protein CASSLEYSRTEAFF.

The CDR3: CASNPTGANYGYTF. The DNA of the CDR3 is TGTGCCAGCAACCCGACAGGGGCCAACTATGGCTACACCTTC. The V gene is TRBV12-3 or TRBV12-4, the J gene TRBJ1-2; 8 bases are a match to TRBD1. Unmatched junction bases numbered 6, after V lost 7 bases and J lost 2 bases. There are 14 residues in the CDR3.

This clonotype was detected many times. The rearrangement joins TRBV12-3 or TRBV12-4 to TRBJ2-7, with 8 bases lining up with TRBD2. The CDR3 runs 14 residues. With 4 bases clipped from V and 4 bases from J, the junction kept 6 bases outside the gene matches. The CDR3 region is CASSSGGGIYEQYF. In DNA form, the CDR3 reads TGTGCCAGCAGTTCTGGCGGGGGGATTTACGAGCAGTACTTC.

Note on this clonotype: One junction end does not reproduce the germline sequence, and a read error may be involved. The chain uses TRBV25-1 and TRBJ1-1; D not certain. The germline gives CDR1 MGHDK, CDR2 SYGVNS. The CDR3 sequence is 13 residues long. CDR3 bases: TGTACCAGCAAAAAGGGAGTGAACACTGAAGCTTTCTTT. It specifies CTSKKGVNTEAFF.

The chain combines TRBV7-9 with TRBJ2-7; possibly TRBD2 for D (6 bases). The CDR3 is made up of 15 amino acids. Per the germline V gene, CDR1 is SEHNR and CDR2 is FQNEAQ (reference sequence). V lost 5 bases, J lost 1 base, and 15 bases lay in between. CDR3 in amino acids: CASSRTMGGSYEQYF. CDR3 nucleotide sequence: TGTGCCAGCAGCCGTACGATGGGGGGATCCTACGAGCAGTACTTC.

This clonotype has only a few counts. The J gene is TRBJ2-7, the V gene TRBV10-3; D tentatively reads TRBD1 or TRBD2 (5 bases each). The V gene lost 3 bases and the J gene lost 5 bases, with 17 bases spanning the gap. CDR1 is ENHRY, CDR2 SYGVKD, per germline. The CDR3 length is 15 residues. CDR3 protein: CAISEPGRGGNEQYF. As DNA, the CDR3 is TGTGCCATCAGTGAACCGGGACGGGGTGGGAACGAGCAGTACTTC.

This clonotype was counted only a few times. The chain couples TRBV29-1 to TRBJ2-3; D possibly corresponds to TRBD2 (6 bases). Germline V gene data show CDR1 as SQVTM and CDR2 as ANQGSEA. Trimming cost V 3 bases and J 3 bases, with 16 bases left between them. The CDR3 runs to 15 residues. The CDR3 DNA is TGCAGCGTTGACTCCCCCTCGACTAGTACAGATACGCAGTATTTT. Translated, it gives CSVDSPSTSTDTQYF.